This T cell receptor beta chain was observed in a study of T cells in Graves' hyperthyroidism and ophthalmopathy. Study conclusions and caveats: Researchers report that a 13 V-J model separated ophthalmopathy from stable hyperthyroidism. In validation, the model predicted ophthalmopathy. These predictions came a median approximately 5.9 months before onset.

Individuals with ophthalmopathy presented a Clinical Activity Score of at least 3, a NOSPECS grade of at least 4 and a duration under 3 months. Together with thyroid ultrasound, orbital computed tomography, serum thyroxine and TRAb, clinical symptoms were used for diagnoses. RNA transcripts gave rise to amplified TCR beta CDR3 regions. HTBI primers were the set used in a first-round RT-PCR of the TCR CDR3. MiXCR, run by TCRdb on the multiplex PCR reads, gives a single entry per CDR3 protein. The table has 600,000 or so distinct CDR3 sequences, more than 13% seen once. This clonotype was counted at least ten times. The target antigen is unknown. Germline CDR1 and CDR2: LNHDA and SQIVND (reference sequence). V was clipped by 3 bases and J by 3 bases, with 8 bases between them. This CDR3 contains 13 residues.

The rearrangement joins TRBV19 to TRBJ1-1, with D possibly TRBD1 on 5 matching bases. This clonotype originated in a woman under 30 with Graves' ophthalmopathy. The sequenced sample was blood. CDR3 loop: CASSIGTYTEAFF. The DNA of the CDR3 is TGTGCCAGTAGTATCGGGACGTACACTGAAGCTTTCTTT.